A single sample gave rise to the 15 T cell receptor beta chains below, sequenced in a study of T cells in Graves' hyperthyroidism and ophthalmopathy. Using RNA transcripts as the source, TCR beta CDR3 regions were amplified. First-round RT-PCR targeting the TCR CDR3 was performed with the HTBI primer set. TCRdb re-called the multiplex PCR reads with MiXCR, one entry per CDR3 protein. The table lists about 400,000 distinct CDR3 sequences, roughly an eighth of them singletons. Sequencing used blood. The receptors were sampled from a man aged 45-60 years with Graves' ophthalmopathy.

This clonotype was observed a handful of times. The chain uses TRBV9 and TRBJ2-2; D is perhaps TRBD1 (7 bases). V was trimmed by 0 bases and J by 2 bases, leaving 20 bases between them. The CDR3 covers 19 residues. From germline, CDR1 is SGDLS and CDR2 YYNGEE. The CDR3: CASSVGLGGTAVNTGELFF. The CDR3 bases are TGTGCCAGCAGCGTAGGGCTTGGGGGGACAGCTGTTAACACCGGGGAGCTGTTTTTT. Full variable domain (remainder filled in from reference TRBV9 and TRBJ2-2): DSGVTQTPKHLITATGQRVTLRCSPRSGDLSVYWYQQSLDQGLQFLIQYYNGEERAKGNILERFSAQQFPDLHSELNLSSLELGDSALYFCASSVGLGGTAVNTGELFFGEGSRLTVL.

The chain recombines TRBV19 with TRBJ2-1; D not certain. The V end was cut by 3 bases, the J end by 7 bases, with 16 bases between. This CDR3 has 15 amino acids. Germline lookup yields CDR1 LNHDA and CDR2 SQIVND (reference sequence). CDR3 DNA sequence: TGTGCCAGTAGTATTATGAGCGTCCGCCGGAATGAGCAGTTCTTC. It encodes CASSIMSVRRNEQFF.

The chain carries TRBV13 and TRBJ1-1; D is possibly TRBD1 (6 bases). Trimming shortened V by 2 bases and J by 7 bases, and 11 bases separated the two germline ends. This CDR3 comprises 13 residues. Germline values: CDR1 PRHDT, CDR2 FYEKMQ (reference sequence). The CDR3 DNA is TGTGCCAGCAGCTTAAACAGGGCGGGTGAAGCTTTCTTT. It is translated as CASSLNRAGEAFF.

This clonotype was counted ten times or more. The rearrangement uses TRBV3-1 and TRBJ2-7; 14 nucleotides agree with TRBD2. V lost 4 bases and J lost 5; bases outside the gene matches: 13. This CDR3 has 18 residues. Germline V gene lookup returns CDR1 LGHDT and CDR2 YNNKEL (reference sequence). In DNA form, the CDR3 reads TGTGCCAGCAGCCTCCGAACAGGCGGACTAGCGGGAGGCCACGAGCAGTACTTC. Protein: CASSLRTGGLAGGHEQYF.

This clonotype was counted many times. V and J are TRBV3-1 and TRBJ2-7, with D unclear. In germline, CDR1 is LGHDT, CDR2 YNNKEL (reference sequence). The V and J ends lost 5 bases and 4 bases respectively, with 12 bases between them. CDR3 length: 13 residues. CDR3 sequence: CASSRTDSYEQYF. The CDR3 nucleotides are TGTGCCAGCAGCAGAACAGATTCATACGAGCAGTACTTC.

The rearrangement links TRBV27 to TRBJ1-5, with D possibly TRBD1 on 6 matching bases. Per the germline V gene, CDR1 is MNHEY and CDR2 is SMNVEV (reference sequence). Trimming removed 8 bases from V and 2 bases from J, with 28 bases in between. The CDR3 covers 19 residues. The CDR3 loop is CASLPNPQGFVSGNQPQHF. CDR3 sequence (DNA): TGTGCCAGCCTTCCCAATCCCCAGGGGTTCGTTTCGGGCAATCAGCCCCAGCATTTT.

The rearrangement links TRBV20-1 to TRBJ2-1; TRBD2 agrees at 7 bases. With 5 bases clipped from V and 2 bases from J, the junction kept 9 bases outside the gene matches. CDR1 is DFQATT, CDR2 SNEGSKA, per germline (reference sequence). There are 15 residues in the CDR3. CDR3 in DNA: TGCAGTGCTCTCACGGGAGGCGTTACCTACAATGAGCAGTTCTTC. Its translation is CSALTGGVTYNEQFF.

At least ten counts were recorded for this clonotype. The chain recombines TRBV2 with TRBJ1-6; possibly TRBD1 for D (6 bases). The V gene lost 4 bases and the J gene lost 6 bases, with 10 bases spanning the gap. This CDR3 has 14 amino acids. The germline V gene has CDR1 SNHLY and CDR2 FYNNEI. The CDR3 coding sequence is TGTGCCAGCAGTGTAGAACAGGGTAATTCACCCCTCCACTTT. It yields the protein CASSVEQGNSPLHF. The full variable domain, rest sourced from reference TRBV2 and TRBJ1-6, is EPEVTQTPSHQVTQMGQEVILRCVPISNHLYFYWYRQILGQKVEFLVSFYNNEISEKSEIFDDQFSVERPDGSNFTLKIRSTKLEDSAMYFCASSVEQGNSPLHFGNGTRLTVT.

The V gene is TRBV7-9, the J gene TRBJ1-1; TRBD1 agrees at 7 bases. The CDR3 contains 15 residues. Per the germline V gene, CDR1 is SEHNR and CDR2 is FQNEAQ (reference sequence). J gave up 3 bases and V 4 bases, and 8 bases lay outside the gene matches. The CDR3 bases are TGTGCCAGCAGCTCACCGGGACAGAGATACACTGAAGCTTTCTTT. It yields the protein CASSSPGQRYTEAFF.

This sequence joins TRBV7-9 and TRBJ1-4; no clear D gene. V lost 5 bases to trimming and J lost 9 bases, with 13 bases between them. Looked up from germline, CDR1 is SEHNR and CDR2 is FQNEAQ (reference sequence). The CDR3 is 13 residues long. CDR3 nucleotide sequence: TGTGCCAGCAGCCCATACGTGAATCAAAAACTGTTTTTT. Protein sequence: CASSPYVNQKLFF.

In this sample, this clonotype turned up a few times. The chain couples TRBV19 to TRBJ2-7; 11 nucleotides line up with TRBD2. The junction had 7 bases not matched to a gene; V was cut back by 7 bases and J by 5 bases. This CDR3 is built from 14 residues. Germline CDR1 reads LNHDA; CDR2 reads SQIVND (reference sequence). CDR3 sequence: CASKPGLAVHEQYF. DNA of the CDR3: TGTGCCAGTAAGCCGGGACTAGCGGTTCACGAGCAGTACTTC.

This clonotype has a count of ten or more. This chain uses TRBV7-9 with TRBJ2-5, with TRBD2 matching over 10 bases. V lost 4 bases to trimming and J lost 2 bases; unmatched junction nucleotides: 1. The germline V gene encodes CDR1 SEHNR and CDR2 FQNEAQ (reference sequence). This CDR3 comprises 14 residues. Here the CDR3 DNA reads TGTGCCAGCAGCTCGACTAGCGGGCAAGAGACCCAGTACTTC. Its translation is CASSSTSGQETQYF.

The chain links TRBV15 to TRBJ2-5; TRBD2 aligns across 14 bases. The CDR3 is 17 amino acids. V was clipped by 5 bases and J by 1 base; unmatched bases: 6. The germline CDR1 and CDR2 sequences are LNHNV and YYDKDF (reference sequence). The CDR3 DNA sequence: TGTGCCACCAGCGAAGGACTAGCGGGAGGTTTCCAAGAGACCCAGTACTTC. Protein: CATSEGLAGGFQETQYF.

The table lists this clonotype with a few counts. The CDR3 protein is CASSVEGGGVYEQYF. The CDR3 DNA reads as TGTGCCAGCAGCGTAGAGGGGGGGGGAGTCTACGAGCAGTACTTC. The V and J genes are TRBV9 and TRBJ2-7; D perhaps matches TRBD2 (7 bases). Germline V lookup: CDR1 SGDLS, CDR2 YYNGEE. The CDR3 extends over 15 amino acids. Trimming took 0 bases from V and 3 from J, leaving 13 bases between them.

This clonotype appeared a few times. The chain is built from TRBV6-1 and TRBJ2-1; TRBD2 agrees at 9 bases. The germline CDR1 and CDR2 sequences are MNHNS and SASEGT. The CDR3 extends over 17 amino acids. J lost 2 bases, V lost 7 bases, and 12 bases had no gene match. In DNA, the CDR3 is TGTGCCAGCAAGGCGTTAGCGGGAGACTCCCCCTACAATGAGCAGTTCTTC. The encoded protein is CASKALAGDSPYNEQFF.